One and the same sample provided the 9 T cell receptor beta chains below, sequenced in a study of radiation and T cells in renal cell carcinoma. The time point denotes: blood 2 weeks post-SBRT. Treatment noted: 15 Gy SBRT to primary tumor, nephrectomy 4 weeks later. Sequenced by immunoSEQ multiplex PCR; TCRdb stores in-frame clones only, minus some. Among about 130,000 clones listed, about four fifths were seen once. This sample comprised blood, obtained from a patient whose treatment included radiotherapy and nephrectomy. The source of these receptors is a man aged 50 to 60 with renal cell carcinoma.

The chain carries TRBV6-1 and TRBJ1-2, with D unclear. Per germline, CDR1 MNHNS and CDR2 SASEGT. The ends were cut back, 4 bases at V and 4 bases at J, with 10 bases in the middle. This CDR3 has 13 amino acids. The CDR3 coding sequence is TGTGCCAGCAGTGGCTGGGCAGGCTATGGCTACACCTTC. It codes for CASSGWAGYGYTF.

The chain carries TRBV7-3 and TRBJ2-5; weak D call: TRBD2 (5 bases). This CDR3 has 13 amino acids. Trimming took off 5 bases at V and 1 base at J, with 8 bases between the two ends. Germline V gene data show CDR1 as SGHTA and CDR2 as FQGTGA. In DNA, the CDR3 is TGTGCCAGCAGCCCCGGGATCCAAGAGACCCAGTACTTC. Translated: CASSPGIQETQYF.

This clone showed up just once. This sequence joins TRBV9 and TRBJ2-2; a weak D match, TRBD2 (6 bases). Per germline, CDR1 SGDLS and CDR2 YYNGEE. Trimming left V 4 bases short and J 5 bases short, with 12 bases between. This CDR3 contains 14 residues. The DNA of the CDR3 is TGTGCCAGCAGCTCCGGGAGTGTGACCGGGGAGCTGTTTTTT. Its translation: CASSSGSVTGELFF.

This rearrangement joins TRBV21-1 to TRBJ2-7; TRBD1, the table's D call, was not compared with the DNA. TRBV21-1 is given as a pseudogene. CDR3 length equals 18 residues. The CDR3 region is CASSNPGQGSRPDLEQYF. In DNA form, the CDR3 reads TGTGCCAGCAGCAACCCGGGACAGGGTTCTCGGCCAGACCTTGAGCAGTACTTC.

The V call is TRBV5-1, the J call TRBJ2-3; 7 bases map to TRBD2. V was clipped by 0 bases and J by 8 bases; unmatched bases: 9. There are 15 residues in the CDR3. Germline CDR1 is SGHRS and CDR2 is YFSETQ. The CDR3 here is CASSLEFGTGGTQYF. The CDR3 DNA is TGCGCCAGCAGCTTGGAGTTCGGGACGGGGGGTACGCAGTATTTT.

There are many counts of this clone. The chain has TRBV5-4 and TRBJ1-1, with D hard to call. The CDR3 contains 13 residues. Germline CDR1 SGHNT, CDR2 YYREEE (reference sequence). Trimming took off 0 bases at V and 10 bases at J, with 13 bases between the two ends. The CDR3 DNA sequence: TGTGCCAGCAGCTTGGCATCTCGGCCAGGAGCTTTCTTT. Protein sequence: CASSLASRPGAFF.

The chain combines TRBV6-5 with TRBJ1-6; D is unclear. V was clipped by 7 bases and J by 7 bases, with 14 bases between them. The CDR3 sequence is 14 residues long. Germline assignment: CDR1 MNHEY and CDR2 SVGAGI. The CDR3, as DNA: TGTGCCAGCAACCCATCAGGTTACAATTCACCCCTCCACTTT. Its translation: CASNPSGYNSPLHF.

V usage is TRBV2 and J usage is TRBJ1-6; 7 bases agree with TRBD1. Unmatched junction bases numbered 4, after V lost 4 bases and J lost 7 bases. CDR1 SNHLY and CDR2 FYNNEI come from the germline V gene. CDR3 length equals 14 residues. Here the CDR3 reads CASSGQGWNSPLHF. In nucleotides, the CDR3 is TGTGCCAGCAGTGGACAGGGATGGAATTCACCCCTCCACTTT.

The chain couples TRBV7-3 to TRBJ2-7; 8 positions agree with TRBD2. Trimming took 5 bases from V and 3 from J; bases not matched to a gene: 3. Germline CDR1 and CDR2: SGHTA and FQGTGA. The CDR3 has 13 residues. CDR3 DNA sequence: TGTGCCAGCAGCAAAGGGACTAGCTACGAGCAGTACTTC. It translates to CASSKGTSYEQYF.